These 17 T cell receptor beta chains were all obtained from the same sample, sequenced in a study of T cell responses to AZD1222 COVID-19 vaccine. This table comes from immunoSEQ multiplex PCR, and its TCRdb copy is limited to in-frame clones, with some not included. Among approximately 190,000 clones listed, approximately 92% were seen once. The sample here was peripheral blood, taken on day 0 of AZD1222 vaccination. The receptors derive from an adult in good health.

This sequence joins TRBV6-5 and TRBJ2-7; 9 nucleotides agree with TRBD1. The CDR3 sequence is 14 residues long. The V segment lost 4 bases and the J segment 1 base; nucleotides outside the gene matches: 2. Germline loops: CDR1 MNHEY, CDR2 SVGAGI. The DNA for the CDR3 is TGTGCCAGCAGTTCCGGGACAGGGTCCTACGAGCAGTACTTC. It translates to CASSSGTGSYEQYF.

The CDR3 loop reads CASSQVEGFQPQHF. CDR3 DNA: TGTGCCAGCAGCCAAGTGGAGGGTTTTCAGCCCCAGCATTTT. The genes are TRBV3-1 (or the pseudogene TRBV3-2) and TRBJ1-5; D is unresolved. The CDR3 covers 14 residues. Germline loops: CDR1 LGHDT, CDR2 YNNKEL (reference sequence). V was cut by 1 base and J by 6 bases, with 10 bases left in between.

J is TRBJ2-7 and V is TRBV2; D unresolved. This CDR3 is 15 amino acids long. The V end lost 4 bases, the J end lost 0 bases, and 13 bases lay between the germline ends. CDR1 is SNHLY, CDR2 FYNNEI, per germline. The CDR3: CASSVGATSSYEQYF. In DNA form, the CDR3 reads TGTGCCAGCAGTGTAGGCGCCACCAGCTCCTACGAGCAGTACTTC.

This chain uses TRBV5-6 with TRBJ1-3; D is ambiguous. Germline CDR1 and CDR2: SGHDT and YYEEEE. This CDR3 spans 14 amino acids. With 2 bases removed from V and 3 bases from J, the gap between germline ends came to 9 bases. DNA of the CDR3: TGTGCCAGCAGCTTCCCCGGGGATGGAAACACCATATATTTT. This translates into CASSFPGDGNTIYF.

This sequence joins TRBV5-1 and TRBJ1-1; D gene unclear. With 4 bases removed from V and 0 bases from J, the gap between germline ends came to 13 bases. The germline V gene has CDR1 SGHRS and CDR2 YFSETQ. This CDR3 is built from 15 residues. CDR3 residues: CASSLLDRMNTEAFF. CDR3 DNA sequence: TGCGCCAGCAGCCTTCTCGACCGCATGAACACTGAAGCTTTCTTT.

The J gene is TRBJ2-7, the V gene TRBV14; unclear D gene. The CDR3 length is 13 residues. The germline V gene has CDR1 SGHDN and CDR2 FVKESK. Trimming removed 4 bases at V and 0 bases at J, with 7 bases between. The CDR3 nucleotides are TGTGCCAGCAGCCCCATCCCCTCCTACGAGCAGTACTTC. Translated: CASSPIPSYEQYF.

The chain couples TRBV2 to TRBJ1-5, with D hard to call. The CDR3 covers 13 residues. Germline CDR1 SNHLY, CDR2 FYNNEI. The ends were cut back, 7 bases at V and 2 bases at J, with 9 bases in the middle. The CDR3 loop reads CASKSFGNQPQHF. The CDR3 nucleotides read TGTGCCAGCAAGTCATTTGGCAATCAGCCCCAGCATTTT. Based on the CDR3 plus reference TRBV2 and TRBJ1-5, the full variable domain is EPEVTQTPSHQVTQMGQEVILRCVPISNHLYFYWYRQILGQKVEFLVSFYNNEISEKSEIFDDQFSVERPDGSNFTLKIRSTKLEDSAMYFCASKSFGNQPQHFGDGTRLSIL.

The V call is TRBV14, the J call TRBJ1-3; D unresolved. V was shortened by 6 bases and J by 0 bases, with 9 bases between the two germline ends. Per germline, CDR1 SGHDN and CDR2 FVKESK. The CDR3 covers 14 residues. CDR3 residues: CASRDRNSGNTIYF. CDR3 DNA sequence: TGTGCCAGCAGGGACCGAAACTCTGGAAACACCATATATTTT.

V gene TRBV5-4 combines with J gene TRBJ1-1; D call uncertain. V lost 6 bases and J 0 bases, leaving 9 bases between the germline ends. CDR1 is SGHNT, CDR2 YYREEE, per germline (reference sequence). The CDR3 loop spans 13 amino acids. The CDR3 loop reads CASTGPLNTEAFF. CDR3 nucleotides: TGTGCCAGCACAGGACCGTTGAACACTGAAGCTTTCTTT.

The chain combines TRBV5-1 with TRBJ1-3; D ambiguous. This CDR3 spans 15 amino acids. Trimming removed 4 bases at V and 0 bases at J, with 11 bases between. Germline values: CDR1 SGHRS, CDR2 YFSETQ. CDR3 protein: CASSIPKLSGNTIYF. The CDR3 DNA follows: TGCGCCAGCAGCATCCCCAAGCTCTCTGGAAACACCATATATTTT. Together with reference TRBV5-1 and TRBJ1-3, the CDR3 gives the full variable domain: KAGVTQTPRYLIKTRGQQVTLSCSPISGHRSVSWYQQTPGQGLQFLFEYFSETQRNKGNFPGRFSGRQFSNSRSEMNVSTLELGDSALYLCASSIPKLSGNTIYFGEGSWLTVV.

This rearrangement joins TRBV18 to TRBJ1-4, with unresolved D. The germline V gene encodes CDR1 KGHSH and CDR2 LQKENI. The V end was cut by 6 bases, the J end by 4 bases, with 12 bases between. The CDR3 sequence is 14 residues long. The CDR3 here is CASSPVGSNEKLFF. CDR3 nucleotide sequence: TGTGCCAGCTCCCCAGTCGGGAGTAATGAAAAACTGTTTTTT.

This clone was found once. The chain employs TRBV7-9 and TRBJ1-6; possibly TRBD1 for D (5 bases). The CDR3 length is 19 residues. The germline CDR1 and CDR2 sequences are SEHNR and FQNEAQ (reference sequence). V lost 5 bases and J 8 bases, leaving 28 bases between the germline ends. In DNA form, the CDR3 reads TGTGCCAGCAGCCCAACCGGAGGGCAGAGGGAATTGGGGGATTCACCCCTCCACTTT. It specifies CASSPTGGQRELGDSPLHF.

The rearrangement links TRBV7-9 to TRBJ1-3; a weak D match, TRBD1 (6 bases). This CDR3 comprises 14 residues. Trimming pared 6 bases from V and 4 bases from J, leaving 13 bases between. Looked up from germline, CDR1 is SEHNR and CDR2 is FQNEAQ (reference sequence). DNA for the CDR3: TGTGCCAGCAGGCAACAGGGCGGAGGAAACACCATATATTTT. Protein sequence: CASRQQGGGNTIYF. Filled out from reference TRBV7-9 and TRBJ1-3, the complete variable domain reads DTGVSQNPRHKITKRGQNVTFRCDPISEHNRLYWYRQTLGQGPEFLTYFQNEAQLEKSRLLSDRFSAERPKGSFSTLEIQRTEQGDSAMYLCASRQQGGGNTIYFGEGSWLTVV.

The chain employs TRBV18 and TRBJ1-5; 10 bases map to TRBD1. J lost 6 bases, V lost 6 bases, and 8 bases had no gene match. The germline V gene encodes CDR1 KGHSH and CDR2 LQKENI. The CDR3 is made up of 15 amino acids. The CDR3 coding sequence is TGTGCCAGCTCTCCCGGGACAGGGGCCACTCAGCCCCAGCATTTT. This sequence encodes CASSPGTGATQPQHF.

This chain joins TRBV4-2 and TRBJ1-5; D not certain. This CDR3 contains 16 residues. CDR1 and CDR2 (germline): LGHNA, YNFKEQ. V lost 0 bases to trimming and J lost 3 bases, with 12 bases between them. CDR3 sequence (DNA): TGTGCCAGCAGCCAAGATTCAGGACGGATCAATCAGCCCCAGCATTTT. It codes for CASSQDSGRINQPQHF.

This chain joins TRBV27 and TRBJ1-1; TRBD1 aligns across 7 bases. CDR3 length equals 15 residues. CDR1 is MNHEY, CDR2 SMNVEV, per germline (reference sequence). The V gene end was trimmed by 5 bases and the J gene end by 2 bases; junction bases not matched to a gene: 8. For the CDR3, the DNA is TGTGCCAGCAGTCCTCGGACAGGCCAAAACACTGAAGCTTTCTTT. Residues: CASSPRTGQNTEAFF.

The chain carries TRBV3-1 (or the pseudogene TRBV3-2) and TRBJ1-5; D is uncertain. Trimming cost V 4 bases and J 0 bases, with 7 bases left between them. Germline V gene data show CDR1 as LGHDT and CDR2 as YNNKEL (reference sequence). This CDR3 contains 14 residues. CDR3 DNA sequence: TGTGCCAGCAGCCCCGGTTATAGCAATCAGCCCCAGCATTTT. The encoded protein is CASSPGYSNQPQHF.